This T cell receptor (beta chain) was found in a study of blood T cell repertoires in COVID-19. Germline V gene data show CDR1 as GTSNPN and CDR2 as SVGIG (reference sequence). CDR3 size: 13 residues. V shed 7 bases, J shed 3 bases, and the junction held 7 bases outside the gene matches. Method: immunoSEQ multiplex PCR; TCRdb's copy keeps in-frame clones and lacks some. The sample has some 200,000 clones; 82% are singletons. The sequenced material came from PBMCs or T cells enriched from blood (not recorded which). The source of this sequence is a man between 40 and 49 years old who had recovered from COVID-19. The chain couples TRBV30 to TRBJ2-7; TRBD1 matches at 9 bases. The CDR3: CAFSGTGFYEQYF. Written as DNA, the CDR3 is TGTGCCTTTTCCGGGACAGGGTTCTACGAGCAGTACTTC. Full variable domain (outside the CDR3, taken from reference TRBV30 and TRBJ2-7): SQTIHQWPATLVQPVGSPLSLECTVEGTSNPNLYWYRQAAGRGLQLLFYSVGIGQISSEVPQNLSASRPQDRQFILSSKKLLLSDSGFYLCAFSGTGFYEQYFGPGTRLTVT.